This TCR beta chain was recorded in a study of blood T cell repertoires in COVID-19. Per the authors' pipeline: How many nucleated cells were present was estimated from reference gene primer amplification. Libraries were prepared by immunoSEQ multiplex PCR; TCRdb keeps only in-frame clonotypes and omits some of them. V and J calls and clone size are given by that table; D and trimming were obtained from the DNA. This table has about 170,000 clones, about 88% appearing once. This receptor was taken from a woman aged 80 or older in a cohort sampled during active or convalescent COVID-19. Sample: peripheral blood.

For the CDR3, the DNA is TGTGCCAGCAGTGACGCACAGCACTACGAGCAGTACTTC. Translated: CASSDAQHYEQYF. The rearrangement joins TRBV6-1 to TRBJ2-7; D call uncertain. CDR3 length: 13 residues. CDR1 is MNHNS and CDR2 is SASEGT in the germline V gene. V was clipped by 3 bases and J by 3 bases, with 9 bases between them.